The source of this T cell receptor beta chain is a study of blood T cell repertoires in COVID-19. Looking at the study overall: Sites across the United States, Italy and Spain contributed samples from acute and convalescent COVID-19. PBMCs, B-cell-depleted T cells, or T cells provided the cDNA or gDNA that made up the material.

The germline V gene has CDR1 LNHDA and CDR2 SQIVND (reference sequence). The CDR3 has 16 amino acids. V gave up 3 bases and J gave up 4 bases; unmatched junction bases: 11. Under the authors' procedure: Scientists estimated how many nucleated cells there were by amplifying reference gene primers. Using immunoSEQ multiplex PCR, the repertoire was profiled, and TCRdb retains in-frame clones only, with some absent. V and J calls and clone size are those listed in that table; D and trimming were worked out from the DNA. This repertoire shows about 250,000 clones, around 86% found once; its top ten account for 0.94%.

The sequenced sample consisted of peripheral blood. The sequence came from a woman between 35 and 50 years old who had recovered from COVID-19. The chain recombines TRBV19 with TRBJ2-7; the match to TRBD2 covers 8 bases. DNA of the CDR3: TGTGCCAGTAGTATTGCGAGTAGCGGGGAGTTTTACGAGCAGTACTTC. Its protein is CASSIASSGEFYEQYF.